Each of the 13 T cell receptor beta chains below was sequenced from the same sample in a study of beta chain features in type 1 diabetes. Study observations and caveats: Moderate but significant shortening of TCRB CDR3s was recorded in all four CD4+ subsets from Type 1 diabetes patients.

Their antigens remain unidentified. The whole isolated RNA underwent reverse transcription, so sequencing captured expressed TCRB transcripts. Generated by immunoSEQ multiplex PCR, the TCRdb table keeps only in-frame clones and is missing some. Of about 700,000 clones detected, roughly 13% appear once; the ten largest clones hold 0.02% to 0.025%. Material for sequencing was naive CD4+ T cells from blood. The source of these receptors is a man aged 18 to 29 with type 1 diabetes.

This clone was counted a few times. V is TRBV6-5 and J is TRBJ2-3; TRBD1 matches 8 bases. Germline V lookup: CDR1 MNHEY, CDR2 SVGAGI. V was pared by 6 bases and J by 0 bases, with 5 bases of the junction left unmatched. The CDR3 totals 15 residues. CDR3 coding DNA: TGTGCCAGCAGGTACAGGGGGAGGAGCACAGATACGCAGTATTTT. Translated: CASRYRGRSTDTQYF.

The chain is built from TRBV19 and TRBJ1-5; D call uncertain. CDR1 LNHDA and CDR2 SQIVND come from the germline V gene (reference sequence). There are 13 residues in the CDR3. V was shortened by 6 bases and J by 3 bases, with 9 bases between the two germline ends. The CDR3 sequence: CASSREFNQPQHF. CDR3 sequence (DNA): TGTGCCAGTAGCCGGGAGTTCAATCAGCCCCAGCATTTT. The full variable domain, rest sourced from reference TRBV19 and TRBJ1-5, is DGGITQSPKYLFRKEGQNVTLSCEQNLNHDAMYWYRQDPGQGLRLIYYSQIVNDFQKGDIAEGYSVSREKKESFPLTVTSAQKNPTAFYLCASSREFNQPQHFGDGTRLSIL.

The chain links TRBV7-9 to TRBJ2-2, with TRBD2 matching 10 bases. The CDR3 sequence is 16 residues long. The ends lost 5 bases at V and 1 base at J; junction bases unmatched: 4. The germline V gene has CDR1 SEHNR and CDR2 FQNEAQ (reference sequence). CDR3 protein: CASSRSGGLNTGELFF. CDR3 nucleotides: TGTGCCAGCAGCCGTAGCGGGGGGCTGAACACCGGGGAGCTGTTTTTT.

This clone has a handful of counts. In DNA, the CDR3 is TGTGCCAGCAGCCTACCGGGAGCCTACGAGCAGTACTTC. Amino acid sequence: CASSLPGAYEQYF. The chain is built from TRBV7-6 and TRBJ2-7, with D possibly matching TRBD2 (6 bases). Germline V lookup: CDR1 SGHVS, CDR2 FNYEAQ. Trimming took off 5 bases at V and 2 bases at J, with 10 bases between the two ends. The CDR3 is 13 amino acids. The variable domain in full, completed from reference TRBV7-6 and TRBJ2-7, reads GAGVSQSPRYKVTKRGQDVALRCDPISGHVSLYWYRQALGQGPEFLTYFNYEAQQDKSGLPNDRFSAERPEGSISTLTIQRTEQRDSAMYRCASSLPGAYEQYFGPGTRLTVT.

The genes are TRBV14 and TRBJ2-1, with a possible D match to TRBD1 (6 bases). V was cut by 3 bases and J by 4 bases, with 16 bases left in between. The CDR3 has 16 residues. The germline gives CDR1 SGHDN, CDR2 FVKESK. CDR3 nucleotide sequence: TGTGCCAGCAGCCAGACAGGTCAACCCCCATACAATGAGCAGTTCTTC. It is translated as CASSQTGQPPYNEQFF.

This clone showed up just a few times. V and J are TRBV6-1 and TRBJ2-1, with 8 bases aligning to TRBD2. Germline CDR1 reads MNHNS; CDR2 reads SASEGT. This CDR3 has 13 residues. With 2 bases clipped from V and 10 bases from J, the junction kept 4 bases outside the gene matches. The CDR3 sequence: CASSELAGGEQFF. CDR3 nucleotide sequence: TGTGCCAGCAGTGAACTAGCGGGCGGGGAGCAGTTCTTC.

The chain has TRBV4-2 and TRBJ2-3, with D possibly matching TRBD2 (5 bases). Trimming shortened V by 0 bases and J by 4 bases, and 14 bases separated the two germline ends. The CDR3 runs to 16 residues. From germline, CDR1 is LGHNA and CDR2 YNFKEQ. Here the CDR3 reads CASSQDQSGRSDTQYF. In DNA, the CDR3 is TGTGCCAGCAGCCAAGATCAGAGCGGACGATCAGATACGCAGTATTTT.

The rearrangement joins TRBV28 to TRBJ2-3, with 10 bases fitting TRBD2. Germline values: CDR1 MDHEN, CDR2 SYDVKM. Trimming removed 5 bases from V and 7 bases from J; junction bases left unmatched: 9. The CDR3 is made up of 15 amino acids. CDR3 sequence: CASSRTSGSSHTQYF. The CDR3 bases are TGTGCCAGCAGTCGGACTAGCGGATCTTCTCATACGCAGTATTTT.

The gene calls are TRBV30 and TRBJ1-1; D is possibly TRBD1 (5 bases). This CDR3 is 19 amino acids long. Per the germline V gene, CDR1 is GTSNPN and CDR2 is SVGIG (reference sequence). V gave up 3 bases and J gave up 4 bases, with 30 bases separating them. CDR3 sequence reads: CAWSLRGTPAASKGTEAFF. Written as DNA, the CDR3 is TGTGCCTGGAGCCTTAGGGGTACCCCCGCGGCAAGTAAGGGCACTGAAGCTTTCTTT.

CDR3: CASSVVAGTAEAFF. The DNA for the CDR3 is TGTGCCAGCAGCGTAGTGGCGGGGACGGCTGAAGCTTTCTTT. V is TRBV9 and J is TRBJ1-1; tentative D call: TRBD1 (5 bases). Trimming stripped 0 bases from V and 6 bases from J, with 12 bases between. The CDR3 spans 14 residues. Germline V gene sequence: CDR1 SGDLS, CDR2 YYNGEE.

The V and J genes are TRBV11-3 and TRBJ2-1; 7 bases are a match to TRBD2. Germline V gene sequence: CDR1 SGHNT, CDR2 YENEEA. The CDR3 sequence is 13 residues long. Trimming cost V 0 bases and J 7 bases; bases outside gene matches: 0. CDR3 DNA sequence: TGTGCCAGCAGCTTAGACGGGGGGAATGAGCAGTTCTTC. Translated, it gives CASSLDGGNEQFF. The variable domain in full, completed from reference TRBV11-3 and TRBJ2-1, reads EAGVVQSPRYKIIEKKQPVAFWCNPISGHNTLYWYLQNLGQGPELLIRYENEEAVDDSQLPKDRFSAERLKGVDSTLKIQPAELGDSAVYLCASSLDGGNEQFFGPGTRLTVL.

This clone was picked up a small number of times. This sequence joins TRBV4-1 and TRBJ1-2; D remains ambiguous. This CDR3 is 14 amino acids long. Trimming left V 1 base short and J 4 bases short, with 10 bases between. CDR1 MGHRA and CDR2 YSYEKL come from the germline V gene. This chain's CDR3 is CASSQGEGGYGYTF. CDR3 nucleotide sequence: TGCGCCAGCAGCCAAGGAGAGGGCGGCTATGGCTACACCTTC.

This clone has just a few counts. The chain has TRBV5-1 and TRBJ2-3, with D unclear. V lost 0 bases and J lost 7, with 9 bases in between. The CDR3 is 13 amino acids. Germline lookup yields CDR1 SGHRS and CDR2 YFSETQ. This chain's CDR3 is CASSLDQDHTQYF. The CDR3 DNA reads TGCGCCAGCAGCTTGGACCAGGATCATACGCAGTATTTT.